A single sample is the source of the 4 T cell receptor beta chains below, sequenced in a study of human T cells and chemical hapten exposure. The time point is: patch test 1, 2 weeks after DPC sensitization. The treatment is: therapeutic diphenylcyclopropenone sensitization with weekly scalp DPC. A single record per CDR3 protein comes from TCRdb applying MiXCR to the RACE reads. The data contain a few hundred thousand distinct CDR3 sequences, about 4.8% of them singletons. Specimen: whole blood, collected in connection with sensitization to the hapten diphenylcyclopropenone (DPC). Receptors were obtained from a woman aged 45-60 years with alopecia areata. Some clones in this sample may be carry-over from other donors' samples.

The rearrangement links TRBV7-2 to TRBJ2-3; D is perhaps TRBD2 (5 bases). The CDR3 has 14 residues. V was clipped by 0 bases and J by 4 bases, with 8 bases between them. Germline lookup yields CDR1 SGHTA and CDR2 FQGNSA. CDR3 residues: CASSLAGESDTQYF. For the CDR3, the DNA is TGTGCCAGCAGCTTAGCCGGGGAGTCAGATACGCAGTATTTT.

The sample holds many counts of this clonotype. The rearrangement links TRBV29-1 to TRBJ2-3; 10 positions match TRBD1. V lost 7 bases to trimming and J lost 4 bases; unmatched junction nucleotides: 2. This CDR3 has 12 residues. Germline assignment: CDR1 SQVTM and CDR2 ANQGSEA. In DNA form, the CDR3 reads TGCAGCGGGGACAGGGGCGCAGATACGCAGTATTTT. Encoded protein: CSGDRGADTQYF.

This clonotype was seen ten or more times. The V and J genes are TRBV6-5 and TRBJ1-2; 8 nucleotides align to TRBD1. Looked up from germline, CDR1 is MNHEY and CDR2 is SVGAGI. V lost 5 bases, J lost 2 bases, and 7 bases stayed unmatched. The CDR3 has 15 amino acids. CDR3 in amino acids: CASSLRRTGNYGYTF. CDR3 nucleotide sequence: TGTGCCAGCAGTCTACGTCGGACAGGGAACTATGGCTACACCTTC.

This clonotype was picked up many times. The CDR3 nucleotides read TGTGCCAGCAGCCTCTCCGGGGCGGGCGAAAAACTGTTTTTT. Translating it yields CASSLSGAGEKLFF. J is TRBJ1-4 and V is TRBV12-3 or TRBV12-4; a possible D gene is TRBD1 (5 bases). CDR3 length equals 14 residues. Trimming stripped 6 bases from V and 8 bases from J, with 16 bases between.